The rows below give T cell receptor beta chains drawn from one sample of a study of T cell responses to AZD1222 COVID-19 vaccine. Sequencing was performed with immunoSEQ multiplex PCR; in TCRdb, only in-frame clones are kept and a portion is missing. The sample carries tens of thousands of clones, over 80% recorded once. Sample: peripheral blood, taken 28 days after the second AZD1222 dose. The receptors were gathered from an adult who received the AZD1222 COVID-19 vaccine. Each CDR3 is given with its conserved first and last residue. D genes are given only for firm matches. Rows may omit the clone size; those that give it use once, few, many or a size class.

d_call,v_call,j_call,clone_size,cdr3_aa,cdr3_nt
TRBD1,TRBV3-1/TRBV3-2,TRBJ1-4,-,CASSPTLLSGGKEKLFF,TGTGCCAGCAGCCCGACCCTTCTCTCAGGGGGCAAAGAAAAACTGTTTTTT
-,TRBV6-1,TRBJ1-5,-,CASSENMAENQPQHF,TGTGCCAGCAGTGAGAACATGGCAGAGAATCAGCCCCAGCATTTT
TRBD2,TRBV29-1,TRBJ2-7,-,CSVQPGGTYEQYF,TGCAGCGTTCAGCCGGGGGGGACCTACGAGCAGTACTTC
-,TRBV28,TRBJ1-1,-,CASSTWGMNTEAFF,TGTGCCAGCAGTACGTGGGGCATGAACACTGAAGCTTTCTTT
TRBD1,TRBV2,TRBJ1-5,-,CAGDRGPGQPQHF,TGTGCGGGAGACAGGGGCCCTGGTCAGCCCCAGCATTTT
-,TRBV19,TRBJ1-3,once,CASSTRVAGGNTIYF,TGTGCCAGTAGTACTCGTGTAGCTGGAGGAAACACCATATATTTT
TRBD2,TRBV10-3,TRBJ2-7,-,CATSGGTYEQYF,TGTGCCACTAGCGGGGGCACCTACGAGCAGTACTTC
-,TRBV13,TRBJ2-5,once,CASSFAGMGTQYF,TGTGCCAGCAGCTTCGCAGGGATGGGGACCCAGTACTTC
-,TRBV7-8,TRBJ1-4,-,CASMQGGEKLFF,TGTGCCAGCATGCAGGGCGGAGAAAAACTGTTTTTT
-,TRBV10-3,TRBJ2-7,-,CAISEGQGTYEQYF,TGTGCCATCAGTGAAGGGCAGGGGACCTACGAGCAGTACTTC
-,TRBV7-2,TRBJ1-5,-,CASSLAPATVGNQPQHF,TGTGCCAGCAGCTTAGCGCCTGCGACGGTAGGCAATCAGCCCCAGCATTTT
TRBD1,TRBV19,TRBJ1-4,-,CATGGTGGGGVNEKLFF,TGTGCCACGGGAGGCACAGGGGGCGGTGGGGTGAATGAAAAACTGTTTTTT
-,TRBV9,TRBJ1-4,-,CASSVVPDVNEKLFF,TGTGCCAGCAGCGTAGTCCCGGACGTTAATGAAAAACTGTTTTTT
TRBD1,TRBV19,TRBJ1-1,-,CASSFRTGASNTEAFF,TGTGCCAGTAGTTTCCGGACAGGGGCAAGTAACACTGAAGCTTTCTTT
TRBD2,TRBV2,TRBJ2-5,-,CASTEGLAGETQYF,TGTGCCAGCACTGAAGGGCTAGCGGGAGAGACCCAGTACTTC
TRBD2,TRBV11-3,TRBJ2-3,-,CASSSTKRGGTDTQYF,TGTGCCAGCAGCTCCACCAAGCGGGGAGGCACAGATACGCAGTATTTT
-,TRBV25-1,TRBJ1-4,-,CASGPLWGAGEKLFF,TGTGCCAGCGGACCACTGTGGGGGGCCGGAGAAAAACTGTTTTTT
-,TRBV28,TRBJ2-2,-,CASNRQGWELFF,TGTGCCAGCAACCGTCAGGGTTGGGAGCTGTTTTTT
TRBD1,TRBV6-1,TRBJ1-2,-,CASSEDRGVYGYTF,TGTGCCAGCAGTGAGGACAGGGGGGTCTATGGCTACACCTTC
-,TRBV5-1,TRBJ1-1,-,CASSLEGNTEAFF,TGCGCCAGCAGCTTGGAGGGGAACACTGAAGCTTTCTTT
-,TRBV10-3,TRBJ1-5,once,CATLDPRSNQPQHF,TGTGCCACCTTAGACCCACGGAGCAATCAGCCCCAGCATTTT
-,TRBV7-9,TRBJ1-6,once,CASSLFRGGYNSPLHF,TGTGCCAGCAGCTTATTCCGGGGCGGGTATAATTCACCCCTCCACTTT
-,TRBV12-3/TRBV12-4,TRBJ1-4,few,CASSFVGRKLFF,TGTGCCAGCAGTTTCGTAGGGCGGAAACTGTTTTTT
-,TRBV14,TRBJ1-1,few,CASSQDEYSTEAFF,TGTGCCAGCAGCCAAGACGAGTACAGCACTGAAGCTTTCTTT
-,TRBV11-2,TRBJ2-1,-,CASSLGLEGGQFF,TGTGCCAGCAGCTTAGGACTAGAAGGGGGGCAGTTCTTC
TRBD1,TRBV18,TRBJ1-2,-,CASSPGQGNYGYTF,TGTGCCAGCTCACCGGGACAGGGGAACTATGGCTACACCTTC
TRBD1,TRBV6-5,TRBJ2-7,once,CASKRQGAYEQYF,TGTGCCAGCAAACGACAGGGGGCATACGAGCAGTACTTC
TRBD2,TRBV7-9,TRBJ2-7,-,CASSSNGGTTYEQYF,TGTGCCAGCAGCTCGAACGGGGGGACCACCTACGAGCAGTACTTC
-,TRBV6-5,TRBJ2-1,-,CASSYGVEFNEQFF,TGTGCCAGCAGTTACGGAGTTGAGTTCAATGAGCAGTTCTTC
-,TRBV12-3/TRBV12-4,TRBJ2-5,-,CASSLSPETQYF,TGTGCCAGCAGTTTAAGCCCTGAGACCCAGTACTTC
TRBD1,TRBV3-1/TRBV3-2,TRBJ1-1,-,CASSHNRGLNTEAFF,TGTGCCAGCAGCCATAACAGGGGTCTGAACACTGAAGCTTTCTTT
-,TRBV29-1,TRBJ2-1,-,CSVARGAFSYNEQFF,TGCAGCGTAGCACGGGGCGCCTTTTCCTACAATGAGCAGTTCTTC
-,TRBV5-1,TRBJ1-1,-,CASSPVGGGNTEAFF,TGCGCCAGCAGCCCTGTTGGGGGCGGGAACACTGAAGCTTTCTTT
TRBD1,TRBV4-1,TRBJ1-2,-,CASSQQEGTGGIDGYTF,TGCGCCAGCAGCCAACAAGAGGGGACAGGGGGTATTGACGGCTACACCTTC
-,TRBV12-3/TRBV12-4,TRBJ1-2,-,CASSPRGGYGYTF,TGTGCCAGCAGTCCCCGTGGGGGCTATGGCTACACCTTC
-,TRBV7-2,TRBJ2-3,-,CASSVGLSTDTQYF,TGTGCCAGCAGCGTGGGACTCAGCACAGATACGCAGTATTTT
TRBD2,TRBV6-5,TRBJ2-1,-,CASSRLAGYNEQFF,TGTGCCAGCAGCCGACTAGCGGGATACAATGAGCAGTTCTTC
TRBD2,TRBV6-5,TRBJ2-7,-,CASSYSKAGEYEQYF,TGTGCCAGCAGTTACTCGAAAGCGGGAGAGTACGAGCAGTACTTC
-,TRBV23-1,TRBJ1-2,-,CASSQSGYGYTF,TGCGCCAGCAGTCAATCCGGGTATGGCTACACCTTC
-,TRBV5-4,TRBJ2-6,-,CASSLYYWDSGANVLTF,TGTGCCAGCAGCTTGTATTATTGGGACTCTGGGGCCAACGTCCTGACTTTC
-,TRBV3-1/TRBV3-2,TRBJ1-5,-,CASSQDSNQPQHF,TGTGCCAGCAGCCAAGATAGCAATCAGCCCCAGCATTTT
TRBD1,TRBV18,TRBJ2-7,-,CASSLDRGSAYEQYF,TGTGCCAGCTCACTCGACAGGGGGTCGGCCTACGAGCAGTACTTC
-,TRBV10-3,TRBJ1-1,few,CAIRQVANTEAFF,TGTGCCATCAGACAGGTTGCGAACACTGAAGCTTTCTTT
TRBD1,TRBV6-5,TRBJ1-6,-,CASRNTGGSSSPLHF,TGTGCCAGCAGAAATACAGGGGGCTCTAGTTCACCCCTCCACTTT
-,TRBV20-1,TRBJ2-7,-,CSASWLARTYEQYF,TGCAGTGCTAGTTGGCTAGCGAGGACCTACGAGCAGTACTTC
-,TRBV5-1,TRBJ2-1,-,CASRKDLEASVRNEQFF,TGCGCCAGCAGAAAAGACCTGGAGGCTAGTGTTCGCAATGAGCAGTTCTTC
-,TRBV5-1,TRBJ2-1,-,CASSLEDEQFF,TGCGCCAGCAGCTTGGAGGATGAGCAGTTCTTC
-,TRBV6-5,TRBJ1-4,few,CASSFLAGEKLFF,TGTGCCAGCAGTTTCCTCGCGGGTGAAAAACTGTTTTTT
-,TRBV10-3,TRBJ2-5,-,CAISDRGGKETQYF,TGTGCCATCAGTGACAGGGGGGGAAAAGAGACCCAGTACTTC
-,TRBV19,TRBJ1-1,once,CASSIESLPSEAFF,TGTGCCAGTAGTATAGAGTCCCTTCCTTCTGAAGCTTTCTTT
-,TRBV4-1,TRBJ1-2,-,CASSQDSGFFGYTF,TGCGCCAGCAGCCAAGATTCCGGGTTTTTTGGCTACACCTTC
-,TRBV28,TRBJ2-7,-,CASSQTLTSDEQYF,TGTGCCAGCAGTCAAACCCTGACGTCGGACGAGCAGTACTTC
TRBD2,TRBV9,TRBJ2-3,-,CASSDPSGGGAEDTQYF,TGTGCCAGCAGCGACCCATCTGGCGGGGGGGCGGAAGATACGCAGTATTTT
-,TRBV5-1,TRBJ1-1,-,CASSLTTDRLTEAFF,TGCGCCAGCAGCTTGACCACGGACAGACTCACTGAAGCTTTCTTT